This T cell receptor beta chain emerged from a study of control samples from healthy donors and cancer patients. Data came from immunoSEQ multiplex PCR; TCRdb stores just in-frame clones and leaves some out. The profile covers 150,000 to 200,000 clones, with 88% appearing a single time and roughly 5.3% taken by the ten largest. Sequencing input: blood. The TCR sequence derives from a woman younger than 45 in good health.

The CDR3 protein is CASSEGVPDGMWGANVLTF. CDR3 nucleotides: TGTGCCAGCAGTGAAGGCGTACCGGACGGAATGTGGGGGGCCAACGTCCTGACTTTC. The J gene is TRBJ2-6, the V gene TRBV6-1, with unresolved D. Germline CDR1 and CDR2: MNHNS and SASEGT. The CDR3 length is 19 residues. V was shortened by 1 base and J by 4 bases, with 20 bases between the two germline ends.